The rows below give T cell receptor beta chains drawn from one sample of a study of T cell changes during pregnancy in multiple sclerosis. Sequencing was performed with immunoSEQ multiplex PCR; in TCRdb, only in-frame clones are kept and a portion is missing. This table has 30,000 to 45,000 clones, just over 90% appearing once. The sequences come from CD4+ T cells from peripheral blood mononuclear cells, collected after pregnancy. These receptors all stem from a female donor with multiple sclerosis, enrolled in a pregnancy study. Both conserved end residues are part of each CDR3. Fields, in order: V gene, J gene, D gene, CDR3 protein, CDR3 DNA. The D gene is left open where the match is weak.

V: TRBV7-9
J: TRBJ1-2
D: TRBD1
CDR3: CASSLVRTRQGRSYGYTF
DNA: TGTGCCAGCAGCTTAGTGCGGACTAGACAGGGGCGAAGCTATGGCTACACCTTC

V: TRBV27
J: TRBJ2-2
D: -
CDR3: CASSFSGHSSRYTGELFF
DNA: TGTGCCAGCAGTTTTTCTGGACATTCTTCCAGGTACACCGGGGAGCTGTTTTTT

V: TRBV9
J: TRBJ1-3
D: TRBD1
CDR3: CASSVGDSSGNTIYF
DNA: TGTGCCAGCAGCGTCGGGGACAGCTCTGGAAACACCATATATTTT

V: TRBV7-7
J: TRBJ2-2
D: TRBD1
CDR3: CASSSPTGAGTGELFF
DNA: TGTGCCAGCAGCTCCCCGACAGGGGCGGGCACCGGGGAGCTGTTTTTT

V: TRBV28
J: TRBJ1-1
D: -
CDR3: CASRTWGETTEAFF
DNA: TGTGCCAGCAGAACCTGGGGGGAAACCACTGAAGCTTTCTTT

V: TRBV4-1
J: TRBJ1-1
D: TRBD1
CDR3: CASSPGTGPLGTEAFF
DNA: TGCGCCAGCAGCCCCGGGACAGGGCCGCTGGGCACTGAAGCTTTCTTT

V: TRBV7-2
J: TRBJ1-4
D: -
CDR3: CASSPNGGINEKLFF
DNA: TGTGCCAGCAGCCCAAATGGGGGCATTAATGAAAAACTGTTTTTT

V: TRBV19
J: TRBJ2-7
D: -
CDR3: CASRAGVSYEQYF
DNA: TGTGCCAGTAGGGCAGGGGTCTCCTACGAGCAGTACTTC

V: TRBV19
J: TRBJ1-2
D: -
CDR3: CASSLVGGTYGYTF
DNA: TGTGCCAGTAGCCTGGTTGGGGGGACCTATGGCTACACCTTC

V: TRBV11-1
J: TRBJ2-1
D: TRBD2
CDR3: CASGDVRGTRNEQFF
DNA: TGTGCCAGCGGAGATGTACGGGGGACTAGAAATGAGCAGTTCTTC

V: TRBV29-1
J: TRBJ1-2
D: -
CDR3: CSETIRGGYTF
DNA: TGCAGCGAAACGATCAGGGGTGGCTACACCTTC

V: TRBV5-1
J: TRBJ1-3
D: -
CDR3: CASSLDDISGNTIYF
DNA: TGCGCCAGCAGCTTGGATGACATCTCTGGAAACACCATATATTTT

V: TRBV2
J: TRBJ2-1
D: TRBD2
CDR3: CASSATSGRHNEQFF
DNA: TGTGCCAGCAGTGCGACTAGCGGGAGGCATAATGAGCAGTTCTTC

V: TRBV4-2
J: TRBJ2-7
D: TRBD1
CDR3: CASSPAGQGRDYEQYF
DNA: TGTGCCAGCAGCCCAGCGGGACAGGGGCGAGACTACGAGCAGTACTTC

V: TRBV7-2
J: TRBJ1-1
D: TRBD1
CDR3: CASSLVSGGQGKAFF
DNA: TGTGCCAGCAGCTTAGTCTCAGGGGGCCAAGGGAAGGCTTTCTTT

V: TRBV2
J: TRBJ1-5
D: TRBD1
CDR3: CASRLETGDNQPQHF
DNA: TGTGCCAGCAGATTGGAGACAGGGGACAATCAGCCCCAGCATTTT

V: TRBV30
J: TRBJ2-3
D: TRBD2
CDR3: CAWSLGLADSTDTQYF
DNA: TGTGCCTGGAGTTTGGGACTAGCGGATAGCACAGATACGCAGTATTTT

V: TRBV5-1
J: TRBJ2-7
D: TRBD2
CDR3: CASSWLAGGPNEQYF
DNA: TGCGCCAGCAGCTGGCTAGCGGGAGGGCCGAACGAGCAGTACTTC